This TCR beta chain was sequenced in a study of T cells in Graves' hyperthyroidism and ophthalmopathy (dated 2019 in TCRdb). Regarding the study in general: Peripheral blood was sampled at the time of initial diagnosis, prior to any treatment. A discovery cohort of about 100 patients, 43 with Graves' ophthalmopathy and about 58 with stable Graves' hyperthyroidism, was used to find distinguishing TCR V-J signatures. Whether ophthalmopathy could be predicted prospectively was tested in an independent validation cohort made up of roughly 19 hyperthyroidism patients plus 17 patients who later progressed to ophthalmopathy. The 100 discovery patients were divided at random into training and test sets in a 7:3 ratio. In addition, the study compared T-cell repertoires in thyroid tissue and in blood from roughly 6 Graves' hyperthyroidism patients. Following sampling, methimazole starting at 30 mg daily was given to hyperthyroidism patients, and high-dose intravenous methylprednisolone was given to ophthalmopathy patients. The paper describes TCR Vbeta CDR3 sequencing of 120 to 150 peripheral blood samples, made up of approximately 40 ophthalmopathy patients, some 76 hyperthyroidism patients and about 17 progressor patients. Points the paper makes about the study in general: Most expanded thyroid clonotypes (frequency above 0.001) were also detected in blood, a finding suggesting that blood repertoires may reflect thyroid immune responses. In validation, progression to ophthalmopathy was predicted by the model with 55% to 71% sensitivity and 72.22% specificity, a median of about 6 months before onset. No statistical method was used to fix the sample size in advance, and group allocation was not hidden from the investigators. A 13 V-J signature model separated ophthalmopathy from stable hyperthyroidism, with around 88% sensitivity and just under 84% specificity in cross-validation and 80%/75% in testing.

Ten or more counts support this clonotype. What antigen it recognizes has not been identified. Base qualities are not recorded, but no much larger clone differs from it by a single base. CDR1 and CDR2 are drawn from the germline V gene (reference sequence): DFQATT, SNEGSKA. The CDR3 has 16 amino acids, counting the end cysteine and phenylalanine. The only DNA kept is the CDR3, 48 bases in frame from the first base. V gives up 1 base and J gives up 3 bases, and the segment between their germline ends measures 15 bases. The TCR beta CDR3 regions were amplified from RNA transcripts. For the first round of RT-PCR on the TCR CDR3, the HTBI primer set was used together with the Qiagen OneStep RT-PCR kit. Libraries were constructed in a second round of multiplex PCR, after which size selection and purification were performed. Paired-end sequencing of the libraries was performed with 100 bp reads on an Illumina HiSeq2000. In the original analysis: SOAPnuke was used to process the raw data, with reads discarded if the reads contained adapters or uncalled bases, had a mean Phred below 15, or lacked an exact constant-primer or identifier match. COPE v1.2.5 was used to merge high-quality paired reads, and clonotypes were defined as unique nucleotide sequences. MiTCR v1.1 was used to align clonotypes to the IMGT TRBV, TRBD and TRBJ reference segments. The analysis included only V-J combinations with a frequency above 0.0001, which together covered around 99% of the repertoires. A TCS score was defined as the ratio of F50 (clonal expansion) to E x V (chaos), with BLOSUM62-based TCRdist applied between CDR3 peptides within each V-J. Welch's t-statistics and random forest reduced fewer than 550 V-J features to 10 to 15, which were used in a naive Bayes classifier (R e1071). TCRdb reran the public reads through fastp at Q25 and MiXCR, keeping productive beta chains. Identical CDR3 proteins give one entry, which carries the most common genes and DNA. TCRdb assigned the V and J calls; the authors' analysis was not used. Recorded for this sample are 450,000 to 550,000 distinct CDR3 sequences; roughly a quarter of them occurred a single time. Around 11% of the sample lies in the top ten.

Moderately to severely active disease, a Clinical Activity Score of at least 3, a NOSPECS grade of at least 4, and a duration under 3 months were present in ophthalmopathy patients. Patients with uncontrolled infections, other autoimmune diseases, pregnancy or lactation were excluded. Diagnoses were established on the basis of clinical symptoms, serum thyroxine and TRAb, thyroid ultrasound, and orbital computed tomography. Ficoll-Paque density gradient centrifugation was used to isolate PBMCs from approximately 10 ml of fresh peripheral blood. Total RNA was extracted using Trizol reagent, and RNA quality was assessed on an Agilent 2100 Bioanalyzer.

Input material: blood. The chain employs TRBV20-1 and TRBJ2-2; a tentative D match to TRBD2 spans 5 bases. The clonotype was recovered from a woman in her thirties with Graves' ophthalmopathy. The nucleotides read TGCAGTGCTAGAGTAGGCCGAGGGAGAGACACCGGGGAGCTGTTTTTT. This encodes CSARVGRGRDTGELFF.